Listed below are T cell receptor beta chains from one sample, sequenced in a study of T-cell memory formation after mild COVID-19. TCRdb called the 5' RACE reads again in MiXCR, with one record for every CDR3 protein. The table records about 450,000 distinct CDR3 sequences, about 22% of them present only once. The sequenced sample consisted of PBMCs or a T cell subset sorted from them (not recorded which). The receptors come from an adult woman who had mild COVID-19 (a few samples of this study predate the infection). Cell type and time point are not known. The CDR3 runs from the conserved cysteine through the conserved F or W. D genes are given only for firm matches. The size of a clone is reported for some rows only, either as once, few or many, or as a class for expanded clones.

CDR3nt: TGTGCCAGCAGCAACAGGGTCGATGAGCAGTTCTTC
CDR3aa: CASSNRVDEQFF
abundance: few
d_gene: .
v_gene: TRBV6-2/TRBV6-3
j_gene: TRBJ2-1

CDR3nt: TGTGCCTGGAGTAGGGGTGACTATGGCTACACCTTC
CDR3aa: CAWSRGDYGYTF
abundance: few
d_gene: .
v_gene: TRBV30
j_gene: TRBJ1-2

CDR3nt: TGTGCCAGCAGTTTCATAATCGGGACAGGGGGCGGTTACGAGCAGTACTTC
CDR3aa: CASSFIIGTGGGYEQYF
abundance: few
d_gene: TRBD1
v_gene: TRBV27
j_gene: TRBJ2-7

CDR3nt: TGTGCCAGCGCGGGACAGAAGAACACTGAAGCTTTCTTT
CDR3aa: CASAGQKNTEAFF
abundance: few
d_gene: TRBD1
v_gene: TRBV18
j_gene: TRBJ1-1

CDR3nt: TGCGCCAGCAGCCAAGAAGGGGGACTGGACCCCACAGATACGCAGTATTTT
CDR3aa: CASSQEGGLDPTDTQYF
abundance: few
d_gene: .
v_gene: TRBV4-3
j_gene: TRBJ2-3

CDR3nt: TGTGCCAGCAGTTATTCGGGACAGGGGTCTGATGAAGCTTTCTTT
CDR3aa: CASSYSGQGSDEAFF
abundance: few
d_gene: TRBD1
v_gene: TRBV6-5
j_gene: TRBJ1-1

CDR3nt: TGTGCCAGCAGCTTGGGGGAGGAGGACACCGGGGAGCTGTTTTTT
CDR3aa: CASSLGEEDTGELFF
abundance: few
d_gene: .
v_gene: TRBV13
j_gene: TRBJ2-2

CDR3nt: TGTGCCAGCAGCTTATTGCGGGAGGCTTACAATGAGCAGTTCTTC
CDR3aa: CASSLLREAYNEQFF
abundance: .
d_gene: TRBD2
v_gene: TRBV11-2
j_gene: TRBJ2-1

CDR3nt: TGCAGTGTGACTAGCGGGACCCGCTACGAGCAGTACTTC
CDR3aa: CSVTSGTRYEQYF
abundance: .
d_gene: TRBD2
v_gene: TRBV20-1
j_gene: TRBJ2-7

CDR3nt: TGTTCAAAGGGGGATTGGAATGGCTACACCTTC
CDR3aa: CSKGDWNGYTF
abundance: .
d_gene: .
v_gene: TRBV20-1
j_gene: TRBJ1-2

CDR3nt: TGCAGCGTTGAAAGTGCACTATTCGGGACAGGGGGCGTCTACGAGCAGTACTTC
CDR3aa: CSVESALFGTGGVYEQYF
abundance: .
d_gene: TRBD1
v_gene: TRBV29-1
j_gene: TRBJ2-7

CDR3nt: TGTGCCAGCAGGTCGGACAGGGCTGGCTACACCTTC
CDR3aa: CASRSDRAGYTF
abundance: few
d_gene: TRBD1
v_gene: TRBV12-3/TRBV12-4
j_gene: TRBJ1-2

CDR3nt: TGTGCCAGCAGCTCCCTTCCAGGGAAGCCCCAGCATTTT
CDR3aa: CASSSLPGKPQHF
abundance: few
d_gene: .
v_gene: TRBV7-2
j_gene: TRBJ1-5

CDR3nt: TGCAGTGCGCGACTAGCGGGAGTTAATACGCAGTATTTT
CDR3aa: CSARLAGVNTQYF
abundance: .
d_gene: TRBD2
v_gene: TRBV20-1
j_gene: TRBJ2-3

CDR3nt: TGTGCCAGCAGCTCGGGGAGGACTACCTACGAGCAGTACTTC
CDR3aa: CASSSGRTTYEQYF
abundance: many
d_gene: .
v_gene: TRBV7-9
j_gene: TRBJ2-7

CDR3nt: TGCAGTGCTGAAGGGGATGTTGATGAAAAACTGTTTTTT
CDR3aa: CSAEGDVDEKLFF
abundance: .
d_gene: .
v_gene: TRBV20-1
j_gene: TRBJ1-4

CDR3nt: TGTGCCAGCAGTTTAGTGACAGGGGGGATCACTGAAGCTTTCTTT
CDR3aa: CASSLVTGGITEAFF
abundance: few
d_gene: TRBD1
v_gene: TRBV12-3/TRBV12-4
j_gene: TRBJ1-1

CDR3nt: TGTGCCACCAGTGAGGGACTAGCGGGATTCACAGATACGCAGTATTTT
CDR3aa: CATSEGLAGFTDTQYF
abundance: .
d_gene: TRBD2
v_gene: TRBV24-1
j_gene: TRBJ2-3

CDR3nt: TGTGCCAGCAGGGACCTTCAAGAGACCCAGTACTTC
CDR3aa: CASRDLQETQYF
abundance: few
d_gene: .
v_gene: TRBV2
j_gene: TRBJ2-5

CDR3nt: TGTGCCACCAGCAGAGAGAGAGGCCAGGGGATGTGGTCCCAGTACTTC
CDR3aa: CATSRERGQGMWSQYF
abundance: .
d_gene: .
v_gene: TRBV15
j_gene: TRBJ2-5

CDR3nt: TGTGCCAGCAGCCCGCAACCGGGACAGCAAGAGACCCAGTACTTC
CDR3aa: CASSPQPGQQETQYF
abundance: few
d_gene: TRBD1
v_gene: TRBV7-6
j_gene: TRBJ2-5

CDR3nt: TGTGCCAGCTCCCCACTGGGCTTCGAGCAGTACTTC
CDR3aa: CASSPLGFEQYF
abundance: .
d_gene: .
v_gene: TRBV18
j_gene: TRBJ2-7

CDR3nt: TGTGCCAGCAGCGGGGGACTAGCCTATACGCAGTATTTT
CDR3aa: CASSGGLAYTQYF
abundance: few
d_gene: TRBD2
v_gene: TRBV5-4
j_gene: TRBJ2-3

CDR3nt: TGTGCCAGCAGCCAAAGGGCCACGGGCACAACTAATGAAAAACTGTTTTTT
CDR3aa: CASSQRATGTTNEKLFF
abundance: .
d_gene: .
v_gene: TRBV4-2
j_gene: TRBJ1-4

CDR3nt: TGTGCCACCAGTGGACGGGACAGGACTAACACTGAAGCTTTCTTT
CDR3aa: CATSGRDRTNTEAFF
abundance: .
d_gene: TRBD1
v_gene: TRBV24-1
j_gene: TRBJ1-1

CDR3nt: TGCGCCAGCAGCTTGCGATACAGGGCGCAAGAGACCCAGTACTTC
CDR3aa: CASSLRYRAQETQYF
abundance: .
d_gene: .
v_gene: TRBV5-1
j_gene: TRBJ2-5

CDR3nt: TGCGCCAGCAGCCGGGGACAGGTTAATGAAAAACTGTTTTTT
CDR3aa: CASSRGQVNEKLFF
abundance: .
d_gene: TRBD1
v_gene: TRBV5-1
j_gene: TRBJ1-4

CDR3nt: TGTGCCAGCAGCCGGCGGGCGGGCACAGATACGCAGTATTTT
CDR3aa: CASSRRAGTDTQYF
abundance: few
d_gene: .
v_gene: TRBV6-1
j_gene: TRBJ2-3

CDR3nt: TGCGCCAGCAGCGCGGGGGCTGATGGAGATACGCAGTATTTT
CDR3aa: CASSAGADGDTQYF
abundance: .
d_gene: .
v_gene: TRBV5-1
j_gene: TRBJ2-3

CDR3nt: TGTGCCAGCTCCCCTCCTACGACTAGGCGCCACGAGCAGTACTTC
CDR3aa: CASSPPTTRRHEQYF
abundance: few
d_gene: .
v_gene: TRBV18
j_gene: TRBJ2-7

CDR3nt: TGTGCCACCCGTTGGGACACCGGGGAGCTGTTTTTT
CDR3aa: CATRWDTGELFF
abundance: many
d_gene: .
v_gene: TRBV15
j_gene: TRBJ2-2

CDR3nt: TGTGCCAGCAGCTTAGGAGGGATACACATTCAGTACTTC
CDR3aa: CASSLGGIHIQYF
abundance: few
d_gene: .
v_gene: TRBV7-8
j_gene: TRBJ2-4

CDR3nt: TGTGCCAGCAGCGTAGAATCCAGGACTGAGACGCAGTATTTT
CDR3aa: CASSVESRTETQYF
abundance: .
d_gene: .
v_gene: TRBV9
j_gene: TRBJ2-3

CDR3nt: TGTGCCTGGAGTGTGGGTTATGGCAATCAGCCCCAGCATTTT
CDR3aa: CAWSVGYGNQPQHF
abundance: .
d_gene: .
v_gene: TRBV30
j_gene: TRBJ1-5

CDR3nt: TGTGCCAGCTGTGGACAGGGGGGACTCTCCGGGGAGCTGTTTTTT
CDR3aa: CASCGQGGLSGELFF
abundance: few
d_gene: TRBD1
v_gene: TRBV6-1
j_gene: TRBJ2-2

CDR3nt: TGCAGCGTCGCTGGGAGGTCCGGGGAGCTGTTTTTT
CDR3aa: CSVAGRSGELFF
abundance: .
d_gene: .
v_gene: TRBV29-1
j_gene: TRBJ2-2

CDR3nt: TGTGCCAGCAACCGAGACAGGGGAGGGTATGGCTACACCTTC
CDR3aa: CASNRDRGGYGYTF
abundance: .
d_gene: TRBD1
v_gene: TRBV7-2
j_gene: TRBJ1-2

CDR3nt: TGTGCCAGCAGCTTATTAGGGCTTACTAGTGGCTACACCTTC
CDR3aa: CASSLLGLTSGYTF
abundance: .
d_gene: .
v_gene: TRBV7-2
j_gene: TRBJ1-2

CDR3nt: TGTGCCAGCAGCTCCCGGACAGAGAAAGAGACCCAGTACTTC
CDR3aa: CASSSRTEKETQYF
abundance: few
d_gene: .
v_gene: TRBV9
j_gene: TRBJ2-5

CDR3nt: TGCAGTGCTAGAGATGGATTTATTAGCAATCAGCCCCAGCATTTT
CDR3aa: CSARDGFISNQPQHF
abundance: .
d_gene: .
v_gene: TRBV20-1
j_gene: TRBJ1-5

CDR3nt: TGCAGTGCTGGTTCGAACGGGGGAATAACCTACGAGCAGTACTTC
CDR3aa: CSAGSNGGITYEQYF
abundance: once
d_gene: .
v_gene: TRBV20-1
j_gene: TRBJ2-7

CDR3nt: TGTGCCAGCAGTGGACTAGCGGGAGGGCCAGATACGCAGTATTTT
CDR3aa: CASSGLAGGPDTQYF
abundance: many
d_gene: TRBD2
v_gene: TRBV6-1
j_gene: TRBJ2-3

CDR3nt: TGTGCCAGCAGTAAGGATCTACCGGAGGATGAGCAGTTCTTC
CDR3aa: CASSKDLPEDEQFF
abundance: few
d_gene: .
v_gene: TRBV5-4
j_gene: TRBJ2-1

CDR3nt: TGTGCCAGCAGCGGCAGGGCAAGCTCTGGAAACACCATATATTTT
CDR3aa: CASSGRASSGNTIYF
abundance: .
d_gene: .
v_gene: TRBV13
j_gene: TRBJ1-3

CDR3nt: TGTGCCAGTAGTATCCACCCCAGACACTTCGATCAGCCCCAGCATTTT
CDR3aa: CASSIHPRHFDQPQHF
abundance: few
d_gene: .
v_gene: TRBV19
j_gene: TRBJ1-5

CDR3nt: TGTGCCAGCACCAGACAGGGAGGCTACGAGCAGTACTTC
CDR3aa: CASTRQGGYEQYF
abundance: few
d_gene: .
v_gene: TRBV6-5
j_gene: TRBJ2-7

CDR3nt: TGCGCCAGCAGCGGGGACGGAGCTAATGAAAAACTGTTTTTT
CDR3aa: CASSGDGANEKLFF
abundance: few
d_gene: .
v_gene: TRBV5-1
j_gene: TRBJ1-4

CDR3nt: TGCGCCAGCAGCTTGGCTCCGCGGGGGGGCCATACAGATACGCAGTATTTT
CDR3aa: CASSLAPRGGHTDTQYF
abundance: few
d_gene: TRBD2
v_gene: TRBV5-1
j_gene: TRBJ2-3

CDR3nt: TGTGCCAGCAGCGTAGAGGCTAGCGTGACTTACGAGCAGTACTTC
CDR3aa: CASSVEASVTYEQYF
abundance: few
d_gene: .
v_gene: TRBV9
j_gene: TRBJ2-7

CDR3nt: TGTGCCACCAGTCCTTCGTGGAGGACCGGGGAGCTGTTTTTT
CDR3aa: CATSPSWRTGELFF
abundance: .
d_gene: .
v_gene: TRBV24-1
j_gene: TRBJ2-2

CDR3nt: TGTGCCACCAGCTGGAGGACGAACACTGAAGCTTTCTTT
CDR3aa: CATSWRTNTEAFF
abundance: few
d_gene: .
v_gene: TRBV15
j_gene: TRBJ1-1

CDR3nt: TGTGCCAGCAGCTTTAAGCGGGAAACAGATACGCAGTATTTT
CDR3aa: CASSFKRETDTQYF
abundance: once
d_gene: TRBD2
v_gene: TRBV7-8
j_gene: TRBJ2-3

CDR3nt: TGCAGTGCTAGAGGAATTGGAATCTCTGGAAACACCATATATTTT
CDR3aa: CSARGIGISGNTIYF
abundance: .
d_gene: .
v_gene: TRBV20-1
j_gene: TRBJ1-3

CDR3nt: TGTGCCAGCAGTGAAGGGACGCCTCGACTGTTTTTT
CDR3aa: CASSEGTPRLFF
abundance: few
d_gene: .
v_gene: TRBV6-1
j_gene: TRBJ1-4

CDR3nt: TGTGCCAGCAGCCTCAACGGGATTGGGCCAAACACTGAAGCTTTCTTT
CDR3aa: CASSLNGIGPNTEAFF
abundance: .
d_gene: .
v_gene: TRBV11-2
j_gene: TRBJ1-1

CDR3nt: TGTGCCAGCAGTTACAGCGGAGCGGTTGAGCAGTACTTC
CDR3aa: CASSYSGAVEQYF
abundance: .
d_gene: .
v_gene: TRBV6-2/TRBV6-3
j_gene: TRBJ2-7